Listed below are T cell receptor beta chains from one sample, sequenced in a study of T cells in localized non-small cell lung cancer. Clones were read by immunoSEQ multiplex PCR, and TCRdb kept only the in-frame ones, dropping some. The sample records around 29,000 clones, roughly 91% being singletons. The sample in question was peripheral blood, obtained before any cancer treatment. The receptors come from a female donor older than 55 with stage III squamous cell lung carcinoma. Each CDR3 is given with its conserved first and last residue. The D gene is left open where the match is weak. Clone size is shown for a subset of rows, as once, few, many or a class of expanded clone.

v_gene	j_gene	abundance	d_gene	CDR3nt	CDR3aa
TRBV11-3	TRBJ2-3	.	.	TGTGCCAGCAGCTTAGAGGGGGCAGGGGCTGAAGATACGCAGTATTTT	CASSLEGAGAEDTQYF
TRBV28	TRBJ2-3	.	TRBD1	TGTGCCAGCAGTTTTCGGACAGGGGCGAACACAGATACGCAGTATTTT	CASSFRTGANTDTQYF
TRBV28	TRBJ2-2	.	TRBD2	TGTGCCAGCAGTTTAGAGACTAGCGGGTGGAGGGCGAACACCGGGGAGCTGTTTTTT	CASSLETSGWRANTGELFF
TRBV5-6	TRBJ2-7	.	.	TGTGCCAGCAGCGCGATTTCGGGGCAGGAGCAGTACTTC	CASSAISGQEQYF
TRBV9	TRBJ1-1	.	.	TGTGCCAGCAGCGCGGCCCCGAACACTGAAGCTTTCTTT	CASSAAPNTEAFF
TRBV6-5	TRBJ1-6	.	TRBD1	TGTGCCAGCAGTTACGGAGGGGGCGCGGAATCACCCCTCCACTTT	CASSYGGGAESPLHF
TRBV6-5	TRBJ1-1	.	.	TGTGCCAGCAGTTACTCGATGGTGTTGAACACTGAAGCTTTCTTT	CASSYSMVLNTEAFF
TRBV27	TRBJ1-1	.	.	TGTGCCAGCAGTTTAGGGAGGGGCACTGAAGCTTTCTTT	CASSLGRGTEAFF
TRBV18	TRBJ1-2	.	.	TGTGCCAGCTCACCACCGTCCGGAACCCTCTATGGCTACACCTTC	CASSPPSGTLYGYTF
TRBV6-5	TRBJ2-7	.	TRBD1	TGTGCCAGCAACAGGGGGCGGGACGAGCAGTACTTC	CASNRGRDEQYF
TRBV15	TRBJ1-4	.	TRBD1	TGTGCCACCAGGCCCAGGGGGGTAAATGAAAAACTGTTTTTT	CATRPRGVNEKLFF
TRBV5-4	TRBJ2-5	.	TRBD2	TGTGCCAGCAGCAAAAAACTAGCGGGGCATGGAGAGACCCAGTACTTC	CASSKKLAGHGETQYF
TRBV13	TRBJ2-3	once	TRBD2	TGTGCCAGCAGCTTAAGAGGTGGGGGAGGGCCGGGAGATACGCAGTATTTT	CASSLRGGGGPGDTQYF
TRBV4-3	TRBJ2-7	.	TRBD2	TGCGCCAGCAGCTTGAGGGAGGGATTGGACGAGCAGTACTTC	CASSLREGLDEQYF
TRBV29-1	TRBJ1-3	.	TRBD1	TGCAGCGTTGAGAGGACAGGGGGCTCTGGAAACACCATATATTTT	CSVERTGGSGNTIYF
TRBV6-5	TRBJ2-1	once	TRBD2	TGTGCCAGCAGTTACGCTAGCGGGGGGGCATATGAGCAGTTCTTC	CASSYASGGAYEQFF
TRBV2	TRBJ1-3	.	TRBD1	TGTGCCAGCAGTGAAGGGACAGGGATATACACCATATATTTT	CASSEGTGIYTIYF
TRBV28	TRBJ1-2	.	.	TGTGCCAGCAGCCCGGACACCTATGGCTACACCTTC	CASSPDTYGYTF
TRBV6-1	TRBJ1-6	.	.	TGTGCCAGCAGTGAAGCGCGTGGCCAGAGGAATAATTCACCCCTCCACTTT	CASSEARGQRNNSPLHF
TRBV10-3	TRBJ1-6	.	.	TGTGCCATCACCAGGGGTCCATCACCCCTCCACTTT	CAITRGPSPLHF
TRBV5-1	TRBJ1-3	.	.	TGCGCCAGCAGCCGCGACTCTGGAAACACCATATATTTT	CASSRDSGNTIYF
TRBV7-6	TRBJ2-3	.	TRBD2	TGTGCCAGCAGCTTGACTAGCGGGGGCACAGATACGCAGTATTTT	CASSLTSGGTDTQYF
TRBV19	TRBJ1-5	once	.	TGTGCCAGTAGTACCATCGGACAGTCCAATCAGCCCCAGCATTTT	CASSTIGQSNQPQHF
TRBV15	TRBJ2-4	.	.	TGTGCCACCAGCAGAGGGCAGGGGTCCAAAAACATTCAGTACTTC	CATSRGQGSKNIQYF
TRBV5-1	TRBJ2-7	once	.	TGCGCCAGCAGCTTGGGGAGGGACATCGATTACGAGCAGTACTTC	CASSLGRDIDYEQYF
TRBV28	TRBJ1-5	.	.	TGTGCCAGCAGTTCATCATATGGTGGACAAACCCAGCCCCAGCATTTT	CASSSSYGGQTQPQHF
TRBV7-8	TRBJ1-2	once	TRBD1	TGTGCCAGCAGCTTGAAAGACAGGGGGCCTTTTTCCAGCGGCTACACCTTC	CASSLKDRGPFSSGYTF
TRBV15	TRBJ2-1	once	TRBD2	TGTGCCACCAGCCCAGGCAGGACTAGCGGGAGCGATGAGCAGTTCTTC	CATSPGRTSGSDEQFF
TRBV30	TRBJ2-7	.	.	TGTGCCTGGAGCTTAGTTGAACGCAGCGAGCAGTACTTC	CAWSLVERSEQYF
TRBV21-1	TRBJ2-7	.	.	TGTGCCAGCAGCGCCCGGACAGGGGGCGTCGAGCAGTACTTC	CASSARTGGVEQYF
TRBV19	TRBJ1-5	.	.	TGTGCCAGTAGTCCCCCGACCGGGAGGGGGCAGCCCCAGCATTTT	CASSPPTGRGQPQHF
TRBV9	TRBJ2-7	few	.	TGTGCCAGCAGCGACTCCGGGACGGAGGCTTCCTACGAGCAGTACTTC	CASSDSGTEASYEQYF
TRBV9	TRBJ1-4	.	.	TGTGCCAGCAGCGGGGGTCCCGGGGAAAAACTGTTTTTT	CASSGGPGEKLFF
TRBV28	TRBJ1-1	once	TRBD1	TGTGCCAGCAGTCGGACAGGTCCGCCGTTAACTGAAGCTTTCTTT	CASSRTGPPLTEAFF
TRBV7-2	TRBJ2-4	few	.	TGTGCCAGCAGCTTGAACAGGCCCCAGGGGATTCAGTACTTC	CASSLNRPQGIQYF
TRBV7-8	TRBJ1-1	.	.	TGTGCCAGCAGCCCCTTTTTGGGCGGGGGTTACACTGAAGCTTTCTTT	CASSPFLGGGYTEAFF
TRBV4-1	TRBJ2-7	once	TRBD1	TGCGCCAGCAGCCAAGGGGGACAGGGTGGCCGCGAGCAGTACTTC	CASSQGGQGGREQYF
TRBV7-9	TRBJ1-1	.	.	TGTGCCAGCAGCTTACAACAGGGAGGCACTGAAGCTTTCTTT	CASSLQQGGTEAFF
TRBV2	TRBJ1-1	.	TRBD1	TGTGCCAGCACCTCGGACAGGATGAACACTGAAGCTTTCTTT	CASTSDRMNTEAFF
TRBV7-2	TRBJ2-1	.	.	TGTGCCAGCAGCTTAGATGTTGGGCAGCGGGAGCAGTTCTTC	CASSLDVGQREQFF